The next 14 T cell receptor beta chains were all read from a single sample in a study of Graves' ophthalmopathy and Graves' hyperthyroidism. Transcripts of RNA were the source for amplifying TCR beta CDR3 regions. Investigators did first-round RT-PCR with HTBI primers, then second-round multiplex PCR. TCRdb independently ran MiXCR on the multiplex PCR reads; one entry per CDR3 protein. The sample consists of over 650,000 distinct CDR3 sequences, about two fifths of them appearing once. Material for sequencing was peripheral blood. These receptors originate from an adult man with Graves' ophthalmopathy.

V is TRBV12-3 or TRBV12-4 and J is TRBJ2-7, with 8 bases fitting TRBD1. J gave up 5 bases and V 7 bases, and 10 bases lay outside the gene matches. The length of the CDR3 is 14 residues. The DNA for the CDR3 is TGTGCCAGCAACCGGGACAGGAACTTTCACGAGCAGTACTTC. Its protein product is CASNRDRNFHEQYF.

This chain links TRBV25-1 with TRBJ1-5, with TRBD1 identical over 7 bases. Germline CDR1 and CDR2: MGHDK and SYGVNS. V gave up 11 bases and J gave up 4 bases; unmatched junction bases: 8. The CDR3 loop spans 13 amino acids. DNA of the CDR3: TGTGCCTGGAGTCAGGGGGTAAATCAGCCCCAGCATTTT. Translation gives CAWSQGVNQPQHF.

The CDR3 loop reads CASKSSGGLGANVLTF. In DNA, the CDR3 is TGTGCCAGCAAATCTAGCGGGGGGCTTGGGGCCAACGTCCTGACTTTC. The chain joins TRBV4-2 to TRBJ2-6, with 11 positions matching TRBD2. Trimming at V came to 7 bases and at J to 3 bases, leaving 5 bases not matched to a gene. Germline values: CDR1 LGHNA, CDR2 YNFKEQ. The CDR3 totals 16 residues.

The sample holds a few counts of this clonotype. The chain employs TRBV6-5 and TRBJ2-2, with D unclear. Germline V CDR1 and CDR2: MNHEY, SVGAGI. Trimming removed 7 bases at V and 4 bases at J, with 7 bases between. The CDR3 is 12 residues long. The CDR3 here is CASKGSTGELFF. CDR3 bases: TGTGCCAGCAAGGGTTCCACCGGGGAGCTGTTTTTT.

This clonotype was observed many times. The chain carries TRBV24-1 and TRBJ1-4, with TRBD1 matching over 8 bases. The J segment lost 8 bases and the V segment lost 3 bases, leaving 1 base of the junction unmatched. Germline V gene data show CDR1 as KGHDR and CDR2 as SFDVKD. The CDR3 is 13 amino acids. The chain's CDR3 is CATSDGDREKLFF. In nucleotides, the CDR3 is TGTGCCACCAGTGATGGGGACAGGGAAAAACTGTTTTTT.

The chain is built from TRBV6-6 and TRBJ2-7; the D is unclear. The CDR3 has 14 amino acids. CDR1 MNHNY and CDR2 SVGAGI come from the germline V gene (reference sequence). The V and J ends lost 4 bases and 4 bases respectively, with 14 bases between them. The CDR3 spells CASSSHLGRYEQYF. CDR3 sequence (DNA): TGTGCCAGCAGTTCCCACCTTGGACGTTACGAGCAGTACTTC.

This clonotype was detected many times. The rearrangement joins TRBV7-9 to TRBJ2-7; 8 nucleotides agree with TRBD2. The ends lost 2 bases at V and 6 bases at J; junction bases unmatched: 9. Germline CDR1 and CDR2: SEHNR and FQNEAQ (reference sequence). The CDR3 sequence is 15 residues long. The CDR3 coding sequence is TGTGCCAGCAGCTTAACGGCTCGAGCGGGAGTCGAGCAGTACTTC. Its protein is CASSLTARAGVEQYF.

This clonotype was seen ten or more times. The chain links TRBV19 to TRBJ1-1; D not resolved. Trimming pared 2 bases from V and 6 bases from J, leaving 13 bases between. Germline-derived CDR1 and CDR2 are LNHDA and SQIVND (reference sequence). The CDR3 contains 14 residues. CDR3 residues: CASSITVLVAEAFF. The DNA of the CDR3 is TGTGCCAGTAGTATAACCGTGCTTGTCGCTGAAGCTTTCTTT. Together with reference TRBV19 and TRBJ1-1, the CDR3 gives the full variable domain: DGGITQSPKYLFRKEGQNVTLSCEQNLNHDAMYWYRQDPGQGLRLIYYSQIVNDFQKGDIAEGYSVSREKKESFPLTVTSAQKNPTAFYLCASSITVLVAEAFFGQGTRLTVV.

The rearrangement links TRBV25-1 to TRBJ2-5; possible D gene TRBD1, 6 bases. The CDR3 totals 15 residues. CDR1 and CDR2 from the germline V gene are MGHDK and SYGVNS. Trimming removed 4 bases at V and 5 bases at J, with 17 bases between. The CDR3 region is CASSARGTPHETQYF. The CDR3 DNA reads TGTGCCAGCAGTGCTAGGGGGACCCCCCACGAGACCCAGTACTTC.

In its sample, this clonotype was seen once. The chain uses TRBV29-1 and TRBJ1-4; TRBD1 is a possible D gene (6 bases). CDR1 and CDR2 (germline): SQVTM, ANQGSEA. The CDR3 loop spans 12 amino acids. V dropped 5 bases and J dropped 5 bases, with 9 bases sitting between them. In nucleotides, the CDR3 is TGCAGCGTTAGGACAGCGAATGAAAAACTGTTTTTT. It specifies CSVRTANEKLFF.

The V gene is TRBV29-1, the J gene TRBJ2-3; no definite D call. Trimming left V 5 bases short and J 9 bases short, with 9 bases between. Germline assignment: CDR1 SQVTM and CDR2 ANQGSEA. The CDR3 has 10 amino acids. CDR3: CSVQPGTQYF. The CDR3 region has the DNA TGCAGCGTTCAACCAGGCACGCAGTATTTT.

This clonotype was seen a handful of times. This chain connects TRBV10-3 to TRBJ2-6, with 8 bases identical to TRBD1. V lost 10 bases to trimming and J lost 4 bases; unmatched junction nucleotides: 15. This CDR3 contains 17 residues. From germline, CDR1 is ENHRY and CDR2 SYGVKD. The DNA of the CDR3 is TGTGCCAGCAGGGTCGCAGGGGGCTCCCCCGGGGCCAACGTCCTGACTTTC. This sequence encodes CASRVAGGSPGANVLTF.

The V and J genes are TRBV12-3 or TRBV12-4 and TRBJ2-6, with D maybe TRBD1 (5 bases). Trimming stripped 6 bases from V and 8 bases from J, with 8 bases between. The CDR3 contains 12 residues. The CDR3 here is CASRTATNVLTF. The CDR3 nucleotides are TGTGCCAGCAGGACAGCAACCAACGTCCTGACTTTC.

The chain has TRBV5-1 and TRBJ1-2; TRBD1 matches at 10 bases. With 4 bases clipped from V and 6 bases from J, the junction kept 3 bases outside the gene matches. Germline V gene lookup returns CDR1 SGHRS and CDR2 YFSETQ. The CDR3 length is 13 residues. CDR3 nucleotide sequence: TGCGCCAGCAGCGACGGACAGGGGGATGGCTACACCTTC. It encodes CASSDGQGDGYTF.